This entry is about one T cell receptor (beta chain). Per the authors' pipeline: From reference gene primer amplification, estimates of nucleated cell counts were derived. Profiled with immunoSEQ multiplex PCR; TCRdb holds only in-frame clones, not every one. From that table come the V and J calls and clone size; the DNA was used to work out D and trimming. The sample consists of tens of thousands of clones, 89% of them appearing once. The data stem from a study of blood T cell repertoires in COVID-19. Across the study: Sites across the United States, Italy and Spain contributed samples from acute and convalescent COVID-19. Sources were T cells, B-cell-depleted T cells, or PBMCs; the material itself was cDNA or gDNA.

V was pared by 1 base and J by 3 bases, with 10 bases between. CDR3 size: 14 residues. Looked up from germline, CDR1 is SNHLY and CDR2 is FYNNEI. The receptor was derived from a man between 65 and 85 years old with active or convalescent COVID-19. Sequenced material: peripheral blood. V and J are TRBV2 and TRBJ2-7; no reliable D call. CDR3 loop: CASSEVLAVYEQYF. CDR3 coding DNA: TGTGCCAGCAGTGAAGTATTGGCAGTCTACGAGCAGTACTTC.